This T cell receptor (beta chain) was sequenced for a study of blood T cells in healthy people across ages (dated by TCRdb to about 2015). For the wider study: In model experiments, template switching captured roughly one uniquely barcoded TCR beta cDNA molecule for every two T cells. To track age-related changes in TCR beta repertoire diversity, the study relied on deep sequencing normalized with unique cDNA molecular identifiers. The donors were divided into four age groups: young (average approximately 17 years), middle-aged (approximately 41), aged (approximately 62) and long-lived (roughly 86). Donors of different ages were randomly distributed across sequencing lanes to avoid experimental bias. For two donors (one aged 18 to 29 and one aged 80 or older), the study analyzed two additional independent replicas of 1 million unique cDNA reads from the same blood draw.

The paper as a whole reports these results and caveats: Observed TCR beta diversity per million T cells fell roughly linearly with age, and a significant reduction was already apparent by age about 38. Estimates of total diversity based on one million sequenced T cells were considered lower bounds and underestimates. The CMV infection status of donors was not known, potentially confounding age-related changes in expanded clonotypes. There was a strong correlation between observed TCR beta diversity and the percentage of naive T cells measured by flow cytometry. Because profiling used bulk unsorted PBMCs, naive and antigen-experienced compartments could not be compared conclusively. The long-lived group showed more naive CD4+ T cells, fewer expanded clones and increased TCR diversity than the aged group, suggesting age selection.

V gives up 5 bases and J gives up 5 bases, and the segment between their germline ends measures 15 bases. The germline V gene encodes CDR1 DFQATT and CDR2 SNEGSKA (reference sequence). Measured from the cysteine to the phenylalanine, the CDR3 is 13 residues long. Only CDR3 DNA remains: 39 bases, in frame from the first base. This clonotype has a handful of counts. Which antigen it targets is not known. Per-base quality was not reported, and no clone a single base away is much larger than it. Libraries were constructed by 5' RACE. Sequencing relied on an Illumina HiSeq 2500. A second PCR of roughly 7 to 11 cycles was performed with a sample-barcoded 5' primer and a J-beta primer mix. A template-switch 5' adaptor carrying 12 random nucleotides introduced a unique molecular identifier onto each TCR beta cDNA molecule. Each sample yielded at least 3 million CDR3-containing paired-end reads. First-strand cDNA synthesis was performed from all RNA using the Mint cDNA synthesis kit, with priming by a TRBC-specific oligonucleotide. After uracil-DNA glycosylase treatment, a first 18-cycle PCR used universal primers M1SS and BC2_uni_R on all cDNA. The study's processing was this. Normalization of each sample was performed by random selection of 1 million high-quality reads, each carrying a distinct molecular identifier. Reads sharing molecular identifiers were discarded rather than binned into consensus sequences. MiTCR, set to a Q25 quality threshold and the strictest error-elimination algorithm, was used for CDR3 identification, clonotype clustering and error correction. A nonparametric unseen species model with Euler transformation was used to estimate lower-bound total TCR beta diversity. TCRdb reran the public reads through fastp at Q25 and MiXCR, keeping productive beta chains. Every CDR3 protein is listed once, alongside the most common genes and DNA of its rows. The V and J calls shown here were made by TCRdb, not taken from the authors' results. The sample yields roughly 1,800,000 distinct CDR3 sequences; roughly 49% were counted once. The top ten clones comprise approximately 2.1% of the sample.

The donors were some 39 Caucasian individuals from Russia, aged about 6 to 100 years, who were systemically healthy. Each donor gave approximately 9.3 milliliters of peripheral blood, collected into EDTA-treated Vacutainer tubes. Ficoll-Paque density-gradient centrifugation was used to isolate PBMCs, with at least 7 million obtained per sample. Total RNA was extracted from PBMCs with Trizol reagent, with at least 6 micrograms obtained per sample. For every donor, an aliquot of PBMCs went through flow cytometry to measure the percentages of naive CD45RAhigh/CD27high T cells. The chain is encoded by TRBV20-1 joined to TRBJ2-5; TRBD1 is perhaps the D gene, given 6 matching bases. The sample comprised blood. The source is a middle-aged woman in good health. The base sequence is TGCAGTGCTTCCAGGGGTAACAGGGAGACCCAGTACTTC. This yields the protein CSASRGNRETQYF.